The present T cell receptor (beta chain) was sequenced within a study of cytomegalovirus exposure and HLA in healthy donors. Across the study: Of the donors genotyped, approximately 430 in all, about 76% fell in the Caucasian-associated ancestry cluster. Whole-study results and caveats: A later analysis showed HLA-associated TCR beta chains outstripping equally common others in clonal expansion. It was assumed in the presence/absence analyses that sequencing depth was roughly uniform across donors. It was likely that a cluster of highly shared sequence variants was a sequencing artifact.

This clone appeared a few times. Antigen: not known. This PCR relied on a set of 60 Vbeta primers and 13 Jbeta primers. Measured with immunoSEQ multiplex PCR; TCRdb has only the in-frame clones, and not every one. The table lists roughly 150,000 clones, more than 70% of them singletons. The CDR3 is 21 residues long. V lost 4 bases, J lost 0 bases, and 25 bases lay in between. Germline loops: CDR1 SGHTA, CDR2 FQGTGA. The clonotype originates from a man aged 25-40 years in good health and CMV-seronegative. The rearrangement uses TRBV7-3 and TRBJ2-6, with a weak D call TRBD2 (6 bases). The sequencing input was PBMCs. The CDR3 DNA follows: TGTGCCAGCAGCTCATGGGCCCCCCGGACTATGGTGGCCTCTGGGGCCAACGTCCTGACTTTC. Translating it yields CASSSWAPRTMVASGANVLTF.